What follows are 20 T cell receptor beta chains derived from one specimen sequenced in a study of blood T cell repertoires in COVID-19. Repertoires were generated with immunoSEQ multiplex PCR, while TCRdb's copy carries only in-frame clones and drops some. Of about 170,000 clones in the sample, less than 85% were seen once. The sequencing sample was made of peripheral blood. These receptors were obtained from a woman aged 80 or older with acute or convalescent COVID-19.

V and J are TRBV5-4 and TRBJ2-1; 11 bases are shared with TRBD2. V lost 5 bases and J lost 5; bases outside the gene matches: 9. Germline V gene data show CDR1 as SGHNT and CDR2 as YYREEE (reference sequence). This CDR3 contains 16 residues. The DNA of the CDR3 is TGTGCCAGCAGTACATCCGGGACTAGCGGCAACAATGAGCAGTTCTTC. Protein sequence: CASSTSGTSGNNEQFF.

J is TRBJ2-3 and V is TRBV9; TRBD2 matches 10 bases. After removal of 2 bases from V and 2 bases from J, the junction contained 2 bases not matched to a gene. The CDR3 is 15 residues long. In germline, CDR1 is SGDLS, CDR2 YYNGEE. CDR3 amino acids: CASSVLAGDTDTQYF. CDR3 sequence (DNA): TGTGCCAGCAGCGTCCTAGCGGGAGACACAGATACGCAGTATTTT.

V gene TRBV5-1 combines with J gene TRBJ1-1, with D unresolved. V was clipped by 0 bases and J by 0 bases, with 9 bases between them. Germline-derived CDR1 and CDR2 are SGHRS and YFSETQ. This CDR3 region has 15 residues. CDR3: CASSLDPGVNTEAFF. DNA for the CDR3: TGCGCCAGCAGCTTGGACCCCGGTGTGAACACTGAAGCTTTCTTT.

The J gene is TRBJ2-1, the V gene TRBV5-6; no firm D call. The CDR3 totals 15 residues. The V gene's germline CDR1 is SGHDT and CDR2 YYEEEE. V was clipped by 4 bases and J by 6 bases, with 17 bases between them. CDR3 DNA: TGTGCCAGCAGCCGTTATTCGTCCGACATCAATGAGCAGTTCTTC. It specifies CASSRYSSDINEQFF.

In this sample, this clone turned up once. This chain connects TRBV7-8 to TRBJ1-4, with 9 bases matching TRBD1. Germline V gene sequence: CDR1 SGHVS, CDR2 FQNEAQ. J was trimmed by 4 bases and V by 5 bases; bases with no gene match: 8. The CDR3 is 16 amino acids. The CDR3 coding sequence is TGTGCCAGCAGCACATACAGGGGGCGAGTTAATGAAAAACTGTTTTTT. It specifies CASSTYRGRVNEKLFF.

The chain is built from TRBV4-3 and TRBJ1-2; TRBD1 matches 9 bases. The J segment lost 5 bases and the V segment lost 0 bases, leaving 4 bases of the junction unmatched. The CDR3 is 15 residues long. Germline V lookup: CDR1 LGHNA, CDR2 YSLEER. CDR3 sequence (DNA): TGCGCCAGCAGCCAAGATGGGGGACAGGGATATGGCTACACCTTC. Residues: CASSQDGGQGYGYTF.

This CDR3 is CAWSAAQGAGYEQYF. Written as DNA, the CDR3 is TGTGCCTGGAGTGCCGCACAGGGGGCGGGATACGAGCAGTACTTC. The rearrangement links TRBV30 to TRBJ2-7, with 9 nucleotides matching TRBD1. The CDR3 contains 15 residues. The J segment lost 4 bases and the V segment lost 1 base, leaving 8 bases of the junction unmatched. The V gene's germline CDR1 is GTSNPN and CDR2 SVGIG (reference sequence).

The chain uses TRBV28 and TRBJ1-2; 12 bases are shared with TRBD1. Germline V gene sequence: CDR1 MDHEN, CDR2 SYDVKM. This CDR3 contains 16 residues. The V and J ends lost 5 bases and 8 bases, in that order; junction bases with no gene match: 12. The DNA for the CDR3 is TGTGCCAGCAGTCTAGGGACAGGGGGCCTGTCTTACGGCTACACCTTC. Amino acid sequence: CASSLGTGGLSYGYTF.

A word on this clone: At the DNA level, this CDR3 is encoded by other sequences in the same sample as well. The chain recombines TRBV19 with TRBJ2-3; weak D call: TRBD1 (5 bases). V lost 2 bases and J lost 0, with 6 bases in between. Germline values: CDR1 LNHDA, CDR2 SQIVND (reference sequence). The CDR3 runs 14 residues. The CDR3 here is CASSISGSTDTQYF. The CDR3 region has the DNA TGTGCCAGTAGTATATCAGGGAGCACAGATACGCAGTATTTT.

The V gene is TRBV28, the J gene TRBJ1-4; D is uncertain. Per the germline V gene, CDR1 is MDHEN and CDR2 is SYDVKM. The germline V and J ends were trimmed by 1 base and 4 bases, with 13 bases remaining between them. This CDR3 is 16 amino acids long. This chain's CDR3 is CASSLLSERVNEKLFF. The CDR3 region has the DNA TGTGCCAGCAGTTTATTAAGTGAGCGCGTTAATGAAAAACTGTTTTTT. The whole variable domain, remainder taken from reference TRBV28 and TRBJ1-4, is DVKVTQSSRYLVKRTGEKVFLECVQDMDHENMFWYRQDPGLGLRLIYFSYDVKMKEKGDIPEGYSVSREKKERFSLILESASTNQTSMYLCASSLLSERVNEKLFFGSGTQLSVL.

V usage is TRBV2 and J usage is TRBJ2-1, with no clear D. The V end lost 1 base, the J end lost 10 bases, and 8 bases lay between the germline ends. From germline, CDR1 is SNHLY and CDR2 FYNNEI. This CDR3 contains 12 residues. The CDR3 here is CASSEESEEQFF. The CDR3 DNA reads as TGTGCCAGCAGTGAAGAAAGCGAGGAGCAGTTCTTC.

This clone occurred once. The J gene is TRBJ1-5, the V gene TRBV7-9, with TRBD1 matching over 7 bases. V shed 5 bases, J shed 2 bases, and the junction held 3 bases outside the gene matches. The CDR3 contains 14 residues. The germline CDR1 and CDR2 sequences are SEHNR and FQNEAQ (reference sequence). CDR3 sequence reads: CASSTTGGNQPQHF. The DNA for the CDR3 is TGTGCCAGCAGCACTACAGGGGGCAATCAGCCCCAGCATTTT.

The V gene is TRBV6-2 or TRBV6-3, the J gene TRBJ2-7, with D unresolved. The V end lost 5 bases, the J end lost 1 base, and 15 bases lay between the germline ends. Germline V CDR1 and CDR2: MNHEY, SVGEGT. This CDR3 region has 15 residues. The CDR3 DNA is TGTGCCAGCAGTGACCTACAAGGAGTTTCCTACGAGCAGTACTTC. Translating gives CASSDLQGVSYEQYF.

The chain couples TRBV6-4 to TRBJ2-2; 8 bases are shared with TRBD2. V shed 5 bases, J shed 0 bases, and the junction held 8 bases outside the gene matches. Germline V gene sequence: CDR1 MRHNA, CDR2 SNTAGT. This CDR3 region has 17 residues. CDR3 DNA sequence: TGTGCCAGCAGTAAGGACCATAGCGGGGCGAACACCGGGGAGCTGTTTTTT. It yields the protein CASSKDHSGANTGELFF.

V is TRBV29-1 and J is TRBJ1-4; TRBD1 matches 9 bases. The length of the CDR3 is 14 residues. V trimming: 6 bases; J trimming: 6 bases; junction bases outside the gene matches: 8. Germline assignment: CDR1 SQVTM and CDR2 ANQGSEA. The CDR3: CSVTGGRFDEKLFF. CDR3 DNA sequence: TGCAGCGTCACAGGGGGCCGATTCGATGAAAAACTGTTTTTT.

The chain joins TRBV19 to TRBJ2-7, with 14 nucleotides matching TRBD2. Germline values: CDR1 LNHDA, CDR2 SQIVND (reference sequence). The CDR3 runs 16 residues. Trimming took 7 bases from V and 7 from J; bases not matched to a gene: 12. In nucleotides, the CDR3 is TGTGCCAGTAAACCCGGGACTAGCGGGAGTCTAGGGGAGCAGTACTTC. Translation gives CASKPGTSGSLGEQYF.

This clone turned up a few times. The V call is TRBV27, the J call TRBJ1-5; D unresolved. The V gene lost 6 bases and the J gene lost 0 bases, with 12 bases spanning the gap. This CDR3 is 15 amino acids long. Germline V gene sequence: CDR1 MNHEY, CDR2 SMNVEV (reference sequence). DNA of the CDR3: TGTGCCAGCAGACCCAGATCCGCTAGCAATCAGCCCCAGCATTTT. Translating gives CASRPRSASNQPQHF.

The rearrangement joins TRBV5-1 to TRBJ2-3; possible D gene TRBD2, 6 bases. Germline V gene sequence: CDR1 SGHRS, CDR2 YFSETQ. This CDR3 is 15 amino acids long. The V and J ends lost 4 bases and 4 bases respectively, with 16 bases between them. The CDR3 bases are TGCGCCAGCAGCCGAGCCCTAGCGAAAGCAGATACGCAGTATTTT. Translation gives CASSRALAKADTQYF.

The chain is built from TRBV18 and TRBJ1-4; a possible D gene is TRBD1 (6 bases). Germline V gene lookup returns CDR1 KGHSH and CDR2 LQKENI. The CDR3 has 16 amino acids. V was pared by 4 bases and J by 8 bases, with 20 bases between. DNA of the CDR3: TGTGCCAGCTCACGGGCAATACAGGGATATGAGGAAAAACTGTTTTTT. This sequence encodes CASSRAIQGYEEKLFF.

This sequence joins TRBV6-2 or TRBV6-3 and TRBJ2-3; D gene uncertain. Germline values: CDR1 MNHEY, CDR2 SVGEGT. V lost 4 bases and J 6 bases, leaving 20 bases between the germline ends. The CDR3 spans 16 residues. The CDR3 here is CASSLGADITLDTQYF. The CDR3 DNA follows: TGTGCCAGCAGTTTAGGCGCCGACATAACCCTGGATACGCAGTATTTT.